A selection of T cell receptor beta chains follows, all from one sample in a study of blood T cell repertoires in COVID-19. Assay used: immunoSEQ multiplex PCR; TCRdb lists only in-frame clones, some missing. Of about 180,000 clones listed, 86% were seen once; the top ten hold roughly 8.7%. The sample taken for sequencing was PBMCs or T cells enriched from blood (not recorded which). The source is a woman aged 30 to 39 who had recovered from COVID-19. Each CDR3 is given with its conserved first and last residue. A D gene is named only where the DNA matches it firmly. The size entry is marked missing in some rows and otherwise reads once, few, many or a size class.

clone size	V gene	D gene	J gene	CDR3 protein	CDR3 DNA
.	TRBV2	.	TRBJ1-1	CASSGSGAEAFF	TGTGCCAGCAGTGGGTCCGGGGCTGAAGCTTTCTTT
.	TRBV18	TRBD1	TRBJ1-1	CASSAYRGQTEAFF	TGTGCCAGCTCAGCTTACAGGGGGCAAACTGAAGCTTTCTTT
.	TRBV6-6	TRBD1	TRBJ1-1	CASSWRGLGTEAFF	TGTGCCAGCAGTTGGAGGGGGCTCGGCACTGAAGCTTTCTTT
.	TRBV19	TRBD2	TRBJ2-2	CASIYTSGVPGELFF	TGTGCCAGTATTTATACTAGCGGGGTACCCGGGGAGCTGTTTTTT
.	TRBV6-5	TRBD1	TRBJ2-5	CASSTGAETQYF	TGTGCCAGCAGTACAGGGGCAGAGACCCAGTACTTC
.	TRBV2	.	TRBJ1-5	CASSEGDRKYQPQHF	TGTGCCAGCAGTGAAGGTGACAGAAAGTATCAGCCCCAGCATTTT
.	TRBV28	TRBD2	TRBJ2-7	CASNSAAGAPYEQYF	TGTGCCAGCAATAGCGCGGCGGGAGCTCCCTACGAGCAGTACTTC
.	TRBV14	.	TRBJ2-5	CASSQDSRLAVQETQYF	TGTGCCAGCAGCCAAGATAGTCGACTCGCCGTACAAGAGACCCAGTACTTC
.	TRBV7-9	TRBD1	TRBJ2-2	CASSLGKTGVGTGELFF	TGTGCCAGCAGCTTAGGCAAGACAGGGGTTGGCACCGGGGAGCTGTTTTTT
.	TRBV19	.	TRBJ1-5	CASQHRGSNQPQHF	TGTGCCAGTCAACATAGGGGTAGCAATCAGCCCCAGCATTTT
.	TRBV7-2	.	TRBJ2-7	CATSAGTIYEQYF	TGTGCCACCAGTGCGGGGACGATCTACGAGCAGTACTTC
.	TRBV24-1	.	TRBJ1-2	CATSNTNYGYTF	TGTGCCACCAGTAATACAAACTATGGCTACACCTTC
once	TRBV4-1	.	TRBJ2-3	CASSQARGTSTDTQYF	TGCGCCAGCAGCCAAGCAAGAGGAACTAGCACAGATACGCAGTATTTT
.	TRBV7-9	TRBD2	TRBJ2-3	CASSLPGRGTDTQYF	TGTGCCAGCAGCTTACCGGGGAGGGGCACAGATACGCAGTATTTT
.	TRBV6-5	.	TRBJ2-7	CASSYLKGESYEQYF	TGTGCCAGCAGTTACTTGAAGGGAGAGAGCTACGAGCAGTACTTC
.	TRBV4-1	TRBD2	TRBJ2-7	CASSQDPGTSGNYEQYF	TGCGCCAGCAGCCAAGATCCGGGGACTAGCGGGAACTACGAGCAGTACTTC
.	TRBV18	.	TRBJ1-2	CASSATEVYGYTF	TGTGCCAGCTCCGCTACAGAAGTCTATGGCTACACCTTC
.	TRBV11-2	TRBD2	TRBJ2-1	CASSSGWGGNEQFF	TGTGCCAGCAGCTCTGGGTGGGGGGGCAATGAGCAGTTCTTC
.	TRBV2	TRBD2	TRBJ2-1	CASSVRLAVSYNEQFF	TGTGCCAGCAGTGTTCGACTAGCGGTCTCCTACAATGAGCAGTTCTTC
.	TRBV28	TRBD1	TRBJ1-2	CASRKQGNYGYTF	TGTGCCAGCAGGAAACAGGGGAACTATGGCTACACCTTC
once	TRBV5-1	TRBD2	TRBJ2-2	CASSLGTSHSGELFF	TGCGCCAGCAGCTTGGGGACTAGTCACTCCGGGGAGCTGTTTTTT
.	TRBV19	TRBD2	TRBJ2-5	CASSTSSGRTQETQYF	TGTGCCAGTAGTACCTCTAGCGGGAGAACCCAAGAGACCCAGTACTTC
.	TRBV5-6	.	TRBJ2-3	CASSPPLIVWGVTDTQYF	TGTGCCAGCAGCCCGCCCTTAATTGTGTGGGGGGTCACAGATACGCAGTATTTT
few	TRBV7-3	TRBD1	TRBJ2-1	CASSLDRELSYNEQFF	TGTGCCAGCAGCTTAGACAGGGAACTCTCCTACAATGAGCAGTTCTTC
.	TRBV19	.	TRBJ2-1	CASREQHRGFYNEQFF	TGTGCCAGTAGAGAACAGCATCGCGGGTTCTACAATGAGCAGTTCTTC
.	TRBV28	TRBD1	TRBJ2-7	CASLPGGQGGSYEQYF	TGTGCCAGTCTCCCCGGTGGACAGGGGGGATCCTACGAGCAGTACTTC
.	TRBV7-8	.	TRBJ2-7	CASSPRHQPTANYEQYF	TGTGCCAGCAGCCCACGACACCAGCCTACCGCAAACTACGAGCAGTACTTC
.	TRBV28	.	TRBJ1-2	CASSLSQLYGYTF	TGTGCCAGCAGTTTGTCACAGCTATATGGCTACACCTTC
.	TRBV5-1	.	TRBJ2-5	CASSLGDTRQETQYF	TGCGCCAGCAGCTTGGGGGACACCAGACAAGAGACCCAGTACTTC
.	TRBV19	.	TRBJ2-7	CASSPRRAWYEQYF	TGTGCCAGTAGCCCCCGCAGGGCCTGGTACGAGCAGTACTTC
.	TRBV2	TRBD2	TRBJ2-1	CASSRLASTYNEQFF	TGTGCCAGCAGTCGACTAGCGAGTACCTACAATGAGCAGTTCTTC
.	TRBV10-3	TRBD1	TRBJ1-5	CAISTDREVNQPQHF	TGTGCCATCAGTACGGACAGGGAGGTCAATCAGCCCCAGCATTTT
.	TRBV28	TRBD1	TRBJ1-4	CASSTIDREGEKLFF	TGTGCCAGCAGTACGATCGACAGGGAAGGAGAAAAACTGTTTTTT
.	TRBV7-9	.	TRBJ1-5	CASSPRGDSNQPQHF	TGTGCCAGCAGCCCAAGGGGCGATAGCAATCAGCCCCAGCATTTT
.	TRBV10-3	.	TRBJ1-2	CAISEAGPNYGYTF	TGTGCCATCAGTGAGGCAGGTCCTAACTATGGCTACACCTTC
.	TRBV19	TRBD1	TRBJ1-2	CASSRQGKYGYTF	TGTGCCAGTAGTAGACAGGGTAAATATGGCTACACCTTC
.	TRBV6-5	.	TRBJ1-1	CASSYPRQVNTEAFF	TGTGCCAGCAGTTACCCCCGACAGGTTAACACTGAAGCTTTCTTT
.	TRBV7-7	.	TRBJ2-2	CASSPSFGRNTGELFF	TGTGCTAGCAGCCCAAGTTTTGGCCGGAACACCGGGGAGCTGTTTTTT
.	TRBV30	.	TRBJ1-4	CAWRDTQKLFF	TGTGCCTGGCGGGACACACAAAAACTGTTTTTT
.	TRBV6-1	.	TRBJ1-6	CASSEQGPETPLHF	TGTGCCAGCAGTGAACAGGGGCCTGAGACACCCCTCCACTTT
.	TRBV7-9	TRBD2	TRBJ2-7	CASSSGLGYYEQYF	TGTGCCAGCAGCTCGGGACTAGGCTACTACGAGCAGTACTTC